The rows below give T cell receptor beta chains drawn from one sample of a study of blood T cell repertoires in COVID-19. Repertoires were generated with immunoSEQ multiplex PCR, while TCRdb's copy carries only in-frame clones and drops some. The data show roughly 190,000 clones, around nine tenths seen once. The specimen was peripheral blood. These receptors all stem from a human donor in a cohort sampled during active COVID-19. Each CDR3 is given with its conserved first and last residue. Each record gives: D gene, J gene, clone size, V gene, CDR3 DNA, CDR3 protein. D genes are given only for firm matches. Clone size is stated in some rows and not others, as once, few, many or a class when expanded.

d_gene: .
j_gene: TRBJ2-2
abundance: .
v_gene: TRBV3-1/TRBV3-2
CDR3nt: TGTGCCAGCAGCCTGCCGGGAGCGGACACCGGGGAGCTGTTTTTT
CDR3aa: CASSLPGADTGELFF

d_gene: TRBD2
j_gene: TRBJ2-1
abundance: once
v_gene: TRBV11-2
CDR3nt: TGTGCCAGCAGCTTCACTAGCGGGAGGACGTACAATGAGCAGTTCTTC
CDR3aa: CASSFTSGRTYNEQFF

d_gene: .
j_gene: TRBJ1-2
abundance: .
v_gene: TRBV5-4
CDR3nt: TGTGCCAGCAGCCTGCCGCGGGGGAACTATGGCTACACCTTC
CDR3aa: CASSLPRGNYGYTF

d_gene: TRBD2
j_gene: TRBJ2-3
abundance: .
v_gene: TRBV27
CDR3nt: TGTGCCAGCAGTCCCCGTTATAGCGGGGGGCCAGATACGCAGTATTTT
CDR3aa: CASSPRYSGGPDTQYF

d_gene: TRBD1
j_gene: TRBJ2-7
abundance: .
v_gene: TRBV12-3/TRBV12-4
CDR3nt: TGTGCCAGCACCTGGACAGGGGTGGTCGAGCAGTACTTC
CDR3aa: CASTWTGVVEQYF

d_gene: TRBD2
j_gene: TRBJ2-7
abundance: .
v_gene: TRBV3-1/TRBV3-2
CDR3nt: TGTGCCAGCAGCCAATATAGCGGGAGATCGTCCTACGAGCAGTACTTC
CDR3aa: CASSQYSGRSSYEQYF

d_gene: .
j_gene: TRBJ2-7
abundance: .
v_gene: TRBV5-1
CDR3nt: TGCGCCAGCAATAGCGGACACGAGCAGTACTTC
CDR3aa: CASNSGHEQYF

d_gene: TRBD2
j_gene: TRBJ2-5
abundance: .
v_gene: TRBV4-3
CDR3nt: TGCGCCAGCAGCCTTCCGGGACTAGCGGGGGGGCACGAGACCCAGTACTTC
CDR3aa: CASSLPGLAGGHETQYF

d_gene: .
j_gene: TRBJ2-1
abundance: .
v_gene: TRBV7-2
CDR3nt: TGTGCCAGCAGCTTAGAGGGCAGGGGGGTTGATGAGCAGTTCTTC
CDR3aa: CASSLEGRGVDEQFF

d_gene: TRBD1
j_gene: TRBJ2-2
abundance: .
v_gene: TRBV9
CDR3nt: TGTGCCAGCAGCGTACAGGGGGCGAAAGGGGCCGGGGAGCTGTTTTTT
CDR3aa: CASSVQGAKGAGELFF

d_gene: .
j_gene: TRBJ2-7
abundance: .
v_gene: TRBV18
CDR3nt: TGTGCCAGCTCACCACAGGGGGATTATTACGAGCAGTACTTC
CDR3aa: CASSPQGDYYEQYF